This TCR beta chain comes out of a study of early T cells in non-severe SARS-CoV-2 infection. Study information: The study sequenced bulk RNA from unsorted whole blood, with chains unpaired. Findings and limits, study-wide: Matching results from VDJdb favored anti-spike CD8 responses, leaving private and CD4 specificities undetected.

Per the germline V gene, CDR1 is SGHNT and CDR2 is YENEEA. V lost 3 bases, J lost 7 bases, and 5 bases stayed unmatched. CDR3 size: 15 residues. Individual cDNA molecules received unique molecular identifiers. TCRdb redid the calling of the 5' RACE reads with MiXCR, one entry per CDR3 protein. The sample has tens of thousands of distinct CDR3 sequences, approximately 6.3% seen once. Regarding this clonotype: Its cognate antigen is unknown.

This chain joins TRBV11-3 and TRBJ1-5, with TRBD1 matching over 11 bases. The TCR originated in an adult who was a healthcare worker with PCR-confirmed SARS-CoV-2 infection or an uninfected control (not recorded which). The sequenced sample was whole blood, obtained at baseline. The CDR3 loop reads CASSFRTGGRQPQHF. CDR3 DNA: TGTGCCAGCAGCTTCCGGACAGGGGGCAGGCAGCCCCAGCATTTT.